This T cell receptor (beta chain) was captured in a study of blood T cell repertoires in COVID-19. Overall study context: COVID-19 samples from acute and convalescent phases originated in the United States, Italy and Spain. PBMCs, B-cell-depleted T cells, or T cells provided the cDNA or gDNA that made up the material.

V lost 3 bases to trimming and J lost 6 bases; unmatched junction nucleotides: 9. CDR1 SGHRS and CDR2 YFSETQ come from the germline V gene. The CDR3 runs 16 residues. Here immunoSEQ multiplex PCR was the method, and the copy in TCRdb shows in-frame clones only, minus some. The sample lists under 200,000 clones; around 83% were seen once. The source is a human donor in a cohort sampled during active COVID-19. The sequencing sample was made of peripheral blood. The V call is TRBV5-1, the J call TRBJ2-2; TRBD1 matches 9 bases. CDR3 sequence: CASSWTGTGSSGELFF. For the CDR3, the DNA is TGCGCCAGCAGCTGGACCGGGACAGGGTCTTCCGGGGAGCTGTTTTTT.